What follows are 3 T cell receptor beta chains derived from one specimen sequenced in a study of vaccination and CD4 T cells after COVID-19. Sequenced with the Oncomine TCR Beta short-read assay was DNA taken from cultured CD4+ T cells. TCRdb re-derived calls from the PCR reads in MiXCR, one entry per CDR3 protein. The sample has 13,000 to 15,000 distinct CDR3 sequences; over 45% are singletons. Stated treatment: roughly 10-day PBMC culture with coronavirus spike peptide pools or control peptides (ViraFEST assay). No cognate antigen is known for these TCRs. The sample comprised CD4+ T cells from blood, cultured in vitro. These receptors were collected from a human donor who had recovered from COVID-19.

The rearrangement links TRBV29-1 to TRBJ1-1; D remains unclear. The ends were cut back, 1 base at V and 5 bases at J, with 14 bases in the middle. This CDR3 region has 14 residues. Germline CDR1 reads SQVTM; CDR2 reads ANQGSEA. The CDR3 is CSVEVKGSRTEAFF. DNA for the CDR3: TGCAGCGTTGAAGTAAAGGGATCGAGGACTGAAGCTTTCTTT.

This chain connects TRBV18 to TRBJ2-4; TRBD2 matches at 10 bases. The trim removed 6 bases at V and 1 base at J, leaving 3 bases unmatched. Germline loops: CDR1 KGHSH, CDR2 LQKENI. CDR3 size: 15 residues. The CDR3 DNA reads as TGTGCCAGCTCCGAAGCGGGAGGGGCCAAAAACATTCAGTACTTC. Translating it yields CASSEAGGAKNIQYF.

The CDR3 sequence: CASSLQSISNQPQHF. The CDR3 DNA sequence: TGTGCCAGCAGCTTACAGAGTATAAGCAATCAGCCCCAGCATTTT. The chain is built from TRBV7-8 and TRBJ1-5; D is unclear. CDR1 SGHVS and CDR2 FQNEAQ come from the germline V gene. This CDR3 is 15 amino acids long. V dropped 2 bases and J dropped 1 base, with 9 bases sitting between them.